This T cell receptor (beta chain) was sequenced for a study of T cell responses to AZD1222 COVID-19 vaccine (dated by TCRdb to about 2021). About the full investigation: TCR sequencing covered fewer than 250 trial participants: 200 to 220 given two doses of AZD1222 and around 25 given two doses of MenACWY control vaccine. Trial participants were enrolled into age subgroups of 18-55, 56-69 and 70-plus years, which contained about 150, 28 and 57 TCR-sequenced participants, respectively.

The CDR3 regions of human TCRbeta chains were analyzed by immunosequencing. The source study handled its data this way. TCRs in the repertoires were compared against a reference library of SARS-CoV-2-specific TCRs that had been generated with the MIRA antigen-specificity platform. Breadth was defined as the fraction of unique TCRs that were SARS-CoV-2-associated, and depth was defined as the fraction of total T cells that were SARS-CoV-2-associated. Using the MIRA data, every spike-specific TCR was mapped to the spike region that the TCR reacted to and assigned to either a CD4 or a CD8 class. Log10-transformed breadth and depth values were compared by one-way ANOVA with Sidak's multiple comparisons tests. Sourced from immuneACCESS, this table was stored by TCRdb with only in-frame sequences that have V and J called. A share of the clones is absent; for the studies checked, an unresolved V gene accounts for under half, and the remainder has no known explanation. V, J and clone size derive from that table, while D and trimming were established from the DNA sequence. For this sample the table gives more than 70,000 clones, of which less than 95% were detected only once. The ten largest account for 28% of the sample.

The V end gives up 2 bases and the J end 3 bases, leaving 5 bases in the junction not matched to a gene. The CDR3 measures 16 amino acids from cysteine to phenylalanine. The retained sequence is limited to the CDR3, 48 bases, with the frame set at the first base. CDR1 and CDR2 (MNHEY, SVGEGT) derive from the germline V gene. On this clone: The antigen it recognizes is unknown. It has no much larger one-base neighbor in the sample; base qualities were not kept.

The sample's time point label, in plain terms: about 28 days (+/-7) after the second vaccine dose. AZD1222 recipients whose second dose came at about 4 weeks and those whose second dose came at about 12 weeks were combined into one group, since spike-specific TCR depth and breadth did not differ between the two schedules. Vaccinee samples came from UK trials COV001 and COV002, including a single-blind randomized controlled phase 2/3 trial of AZD1222 (ChAdOx1 nCoV-19) in healthy adults. For TCRbeta chain sequencing, PBMC samples from trial participants were taken at day 0 and at day 28 after the second dose. The paper as a whole reports these results and caveats: No day 14 peak-response samples were available, so repertoires were characterized only after the peak T cell response. Nearly half of unique spike-specific TCRs reportedly recognized epitopes outside regions mutated in the B.1.351 and B.1.1.7 variants. CD4 TCRs associated with the vaccine covered the entire spike protein, and the dominant responses were in regions 160-218 and 743-854. A significant rise in spike-specific TCR breadth and depth was observed after two AZD1222 doses relative to day 0 and relative to MenACWY recipients. The 56-69-year group was small, and its depth increase did not reach significance, likely because of low power. Participants were mostly white British, with more females than males. The authors suggested clonal diversity may have been underestimated. Conclusions about previously exposed vaccinees are limited because only six or seven AZD1222 recipients were SARS-CoV-2 seropositive at baseline.

The receptor chain draws on TRBV6-2 or TRBV6-3 and TRBJ2-3, with 10 bases aligning to TRBD2. The TCR was taken from an adult who received the AZD1222 COVID-19 vaccine. Source: peripheral blood, taken 28 days after the second AZD1222 dose. CDR3 protein: CASSYTLAGWTDTQYF. The nucleotide sequence is TGTGCCAGCAGTTACACACTAGCGGGGTGGACAGATACGCAGTATTTT.